The next 27 T cell receptor beta chains were all read from a single sample in a study of cytomegalovirus exposure and HLA in healthy donors. The PCR used 60 Vbeta and 13 Jbeta primers. Libraries were prepared by immunoSEQ multiplex PCR; TCRdb keeps only in-frame clonotypes and omits some of them. This sample carries over 75,000 clones, roughly 9.4% of them seen once, and the ten largest clones take around 4.9%. The specimen was PBMCs. Every receptor here comes from a man over 45 in good health and CMV-seropositive.

The chain uses TRBV28 and TRBJ2-4, with 9 nucleotides matching TRBD1. The ends lost 2 bases at V and 0 bases at J; junction bases unmatched: 5. The CDR3 has 17 residues. Germline loops: CDR1 MDHEN, CDR2 SYDVKM. In nucleotides, the CDR3 is TGTGCCAGCAGTTTAACAGGGGGCGTTCTAGCCAAAAACATTCAGTACTTC. Protein sequence: CASSLTGGVLAKNIQYF.

This clone was found a few times. The chain combines TRBV6-5 with TRBJ2-7; 9 nucleotides match TRBD1. With V trimmed by 7 bases and J by 2 bases, 9 bases remained unmatched. This CDR3 spans 15 amino acids. CDR1 is MNHEY, CDR2 SVGAGI, per germline. The CDR3 region has the DNA TGTGCCAGCACCTGGAAACAGGGGGCCCCCTACGAGCAGTACTTC. Translation: CASTWKQGAPYEQYF.

The J gene is TRBJ2-7, the V gene TRBV7-2; weak D call: TRBD2 (6 bases). CDR3 size: 16 residues. Trimming stripped 2 bases from V and 0 bases from J, with 14 bases between. Germline V gives CDR1 SGHTA, CDR2 FQGNSA. CDR3 DNA: TGTGCCAGCAGCTTAAACTGGCTAGCGAGCTCCTACGAGCAGTACTTC. Translated, it gives CASSLNWLASSYEQYF.

The genes are TRBV30 and TRBJ1-5; 7 nucleotides match TRBD1. With 5 bases clipped from V and 3 bases from J, the junction kept 4 bases outside the gene matches. This CDR3 has 13 amino acids. Germline CDR1 reads GTSNPN; CDR2 reads SVGIG (reference sequence). The CDR3 coding sequence is TGTGCCTGGGGACAGGACGACAATCAGCCCCAGCATTTT. Encoded protein: CAWGQDDNQPQHF.

This clone was observed a handful of times. The rearrangement links TRBV9 to TRBJ1-1; D uncertain. This CDR3 comprises 13 residues. The germline V gene has CDR1 SGDLS and CDR2 YYNGEE. Trimming removed 4 bases at V and 2 bases at J, with 9 bases between. Here the CDR3 reads CASSPSGNTEAFF. In DNA form, the CDR3 reads TGTGCCAGCAGCCCCTCGGGAAACACTGAAGCTTTCTTT.

The gene calls are TRBV6-6 and TRBJ2-7; D is unclear. The ends were cut back, 2 bases at V and 9 bases at J, with 14 bases in the middle. Germline CDR1 is MNHNY and CDR2 is SVGAGI (reference sequence). The CDR3 is 13 amino acids. The CDR3 region has the DNA TGTGCCAGCAGTTACACCGGGTCCCAAATGCAGTACTTC. It codes for CASSYTGSQMQYF.

A few counts support this clone. The rearrangement joins TRBV19 to TRBJ1-5; 9 bases agree with TRBD1. Looked up from germline, CDR1 is LNHDA and CDR2 is SQIVND (reference sequence). This CDR3 is 15 amino acids long. Unmatched junction bases numbered 7, after V lost 7 bases and J lost 3 bases. The CDR3 coding sequence is TGTGCCAGTAAAGGGACAGGGACCTACAATCAGCCCCAGCATTTT. As protein: CASKGTGTYNQPQHF.

J is TRBJ2-3 and V is TRBV7-9; D may be TRBD2 (7 bases). CDR3 length: 15 amino acids. Germline V lookup: CDR1 SEHNR, CDR2 FQNEAQ (reference sequence). V shed 5 bases and J shed 3 bases, with 15 bases lying between them. The chain's CDR3 is CASSEVGGRTDTQYF. CDR3 nucleotides: TGTGCCAGCAGCGAAGTGGGGGGGCGGACAGATACGCAGTATTTT. Full variable domain (rest looked up from reference TRBV7-9 and TRBJ2-3): DTGVSQNPRHKITKRGQNVTFRCDPISEHNRLYWYRQTLGQGPEFLTYFQNEAQLEKSRLLSDRFSAERPKGSFSTLEIQRTEQGDSAMYLCASSEVGGRTDTQYFGPGTRLTVL.

V is TRBV19 and J is TRBJ1-5; TRBD1 agrees at 11 bases. The germline V gene encodes CDR1 LNHDA and CDR2 SQIVND (reference sequence). The CDR3 is 16 amino acids. The V and J ends lost 7 bases and 3 bases, in that order; junction bases with no gene match: 8. The CDR3 reads CASTPRDRGNNQPQHF. CDR3 nucleotides: TGTGCCAGTACCCCGAGGGACAGGGGGAACAATCAGCCCCAGCATTTT.

This clone turned up a few times. This rearrangement joins TRBV27 to TRBJ1-5; no reliable D call. Trimming stripped 0 bases from V and 5 bases from J, with 8 bases between. This CDR3 region has 14 residues. Germline V gene lookup returns CDR1 MNHEY and CDR2 SMNVEV (reference sequence). The DNA of the CDR3 is TGTGCCAGCAGTTTATCCCCCGGGTATCAGCCCCAGCATTTT. Translating gives CASSLSPGYQPQHF.

The rearrangement joins TRBV7-4 to TRBJ1-5; 8 nucleotides align to TRBD1. The CDR3 totals 16 residues. Germline V gives CDR1 SGHVT, CDR2 SQSDAQ. The trim removed 1 base at V and 5 bases at J, leaving 7 bases unmatched. The CDR3 here is CASSLVRTGIDQPQHF. CDR3 DNA sequence: TGTGCCAGCAGCTTAGTTAGGACAGGGATTGATCAGCCCCAGCATTTT.

Details on this clone: Other DNA sequences within the sample encode an identical CDR3. This sequence joins TRBV7-9 and TRBJ2-5; D unresolved. CDR3 length: 14 amino acids. V shed 5 bases and J shed 5 bases, with 15 bases lying between them. Germline-derived CDR1 and CDR2 are SEHNR and FQNEAQ (reference sequence). The CDR3 sequence is CASSPGPGEETQYF. The CDR3 bases are TGTGCCAGCAGCCCAGGCCCCGGCGAGGAGACCCAGTACTTC. The variable domain in full, completed from reference TRBV7-9 and TRBJ2-5, reads DTGVSQNPRHKITKRGQNVTFRCDPISEHNRLYWYRQTLGQGPEFLTYFQNEAQLEKSRLLSDRFSAERPKGSFSTLEIQRTEQGDSAMYLCASSPGPGEETQYFGPGTRLLVL.

CDR3 loop: CASSLAPGLAASSDTQYF. The CDR3 nucleotides are TGTGCCAGCAGCTTAGCCCCCGGACTAGCGGCTAGTTCCGATACGCAGTATTTT. The rearrangement uses TRBV7-2 and TRBJ2-3; the match to TRBD2 covers 10 bases. The CDR3 totals 18 residues. Trimming took 0 bases from V and 6 from J; bases not matched to a gene: 12. Germline CDR1 and CDR2: SGHTA and FQGNSA.

This clone has a handful of counts. J is TRBJ2-7 and V is TRBV6-1; D gene unclear. The CDR3 runs 14 residues. V lost 5 bases and J lost 3, with 14 bases in between. Germline-derived CDR1 and CDR2 are MNHNS and SASEGT. CDR3 loop: CASSLGPTGYEQYF. The CDR3 nucleotides read TGTGCCAGCAGTCTGGGTCCAACGGGCTACGAGCAGTACTTC.

This clone was detected ten times or more. The chain joins TRBV5-1 to TRBJ1-4; D perhaps matches TRBD1 (5 bases). The CDR3 length is 15 residues. Germline V lookup: CDR1 SGHRS, CDR2 YFSETQ. Trimming removed 4 bases from V and 0 bases from J, with 10 bases in between. In nucleotides, the CDR3 is TGCGCCAGCAGCACCGCAGGGTCAACTAATGAAAAACTGTTTTTT. Translated: CASSTAGSTNEKLFF.

V gene TRBV5-1 combines with J gene TRBJ2-7, with 8 bases aligning to TRBD2. Per germline, CDR1 SGHRS and CDR2 YFSETQ. After removal of 0 bases from V and 6 bases from J, the junction contained 8 bases not matched to a gene. The CDR3 loop spans 15 amino acids. CDR3 sequence (DNA): TGCGCCAGCAGCTTGGATGGAGCGGGAGTGCGCGAGCAGTACTTC. It codes for CASSLDGAGVREQYF.

This clone showed up just a few times. The chain couples TRBV4-2 to TRBJ2-3; no reliable D call. V lost 8 bases and J 0 bases, leaving 15 bases between the germline ends. The germline V gene has CDR1 LGHNA and CDR2 YNFKEQ. The CDR3 consists of 15 residues. For the CDR3, the DNA is TGTGCCAGCGCCCCCTATCTCTCTAGCACAGATACGCAGTATTTT. As protein: CASAPYLSSTDTQYF.

The V call is TRBV7-2, the J call TRBJ2-5; the D gene is possibly TRBD2 (6 bases). Germline lookup yields CDR1 SGHTA and CDR2 FQGNSA. The CDR3 consists of 14 residues. The V end was cut by 3 bases, the J end by 2 bases, with 10 bases between. DNA for the CDR3: TGTGCCAGCAGCTTCGGGGGACCTCAAGAGACCCAGTACTTC. This sequence encodes CASSFGGPQETQYF.

This clone was seen repeatedly, ten times or more. The genes are TRBV9 and TRBJ2-5; no firm D call. Trimming removed 1 base at V and 4 bases at J, with 11 bases between. There are 14 residues in the CDR3. Germline-derived CDR1 and CDR2 are SGDLS and YYNGEE. CDR3 sequence: CASSVYDQRETQYF. In DNA form, the CDR3 reads TGTGCCAGCAGCGTATATGACCAGCGAGAGACCCAGTACTTC.

The CDR3 DNA reads TGTGCCAGCAGTTACGCCCAGTACACTGAAGCTTTCTTT. Its translation is CASSYAQYTEAFF. The chain joins TRBV6-5 to TRBJ1-1; D not resolved. Germline CDR1 MNHEY, CDR2 SVGAGI. The CDR3 is 13 residues long. The V end was cut by 2 bases, the J end by 3 bases, with 7 bases between.

This clone appeared a few times. V gene TRBV10-3 combines with J gene TRBJ2-1; perhaps TRBD1 as D (6 bases). Germline CDR1 reads ENHRY; CDR2 reads SYGVKD. This CDR3 is 13 amino acids long. V was cut by 10 bases and J by 4 bases, with 14 bases left in between. The CDR3 region has the DNA TGTGCCACGGGGAACAGGGAATACAATGAGCAGTTCTTC. Amino acid sequence: CATGNREYNEQFF.

This clone was counted between two and nine times. The genes are TRBV7-2 and TRBJ1-1, with 7 bases lining up with TRBD1. The CDR3 is 14 amino acids. With 5 bases clipped from V and 6 bases from J, the junction kept 9 bases outside the gene matches. Germline CDR1 reads SGHTA; CDR2 reads FQGNSA. As DNA, the CDR3 is TGTGCCAGCAGCAAATTCAGGGGGGTTGCTGAAGCTTTCTTT. Translating it yields CASSKFRGVAEAFF.

This clone was picked up a small number of times. The chain carries TRBV11-2 and TRBJ1-5; D is uncertain. This CDR3 region has 16 residues. V dropped 5 bases and J dropped 2 bases, with 16 bases sitting between them. Germline V gene sequence: CDR1 SGHAT, CDR2 FQNNGV. CDR3 sequence: CASSRYRTNCNQPQHF. The DNA for the CDR3 is TGTGCCAGCAGCCGTTATAGGACTAACTGCAATCAGCCCCAGCATTTT.

The CDR3 bases are TGTGCCAGCAGCTCCCAAGACAGGGTTACCTACGAGCAGTACTTC. The encoded protein is CASSSQDRVTYEQYF. The chain combines TRBV5-6 with TRBJ2-7; 7 nucleotides match TRBD1. Germline V gives CDR1 SGHDT, CDR2 YYEEEE. The CDR3 extends over 15 amino acids. Trimming removed 3 bases from V and 2 bases from J; junction bases left unmatched: 8. Based on the CDR3 plus reference TRBV5-6 and TRBJ2-7, the full variable domain is DAGVTQSPTHLIKTRGQQVTLRCSPKSGHDTVSWYQQALGQGPQFIFQYYEEEERQRGNFPDRFSGHQFPNYSSELNVNALLLGDSALYLCASSSQDRVTYEQYFGPGTRLTVT.

This clone was observed at least ten times. The chain is built from TRBV9 and TRBJ2-3; a weak D match, TRBD2 (6 bases). Germline CDR1 reads SGDLS; CDR2 reads YYNGEE. Trimming stripped 4 bases from V and 2 bases from J, with 11 bases between. The CDR3 runs to 14 residues. CDR3 region: CASSPGAYTDTQYF. CDR3 DNA: TGTGCCAGCAGCCCGGGAGCCTACACAGATACGCAGTATTTT.

This clone was counted between two and nine times. The rearrangement uses TRBV21-1 and TRBJ1-1; the tabulated D call, TRBD1, remains unverified against the DNA. TRBV21-1 constitutes a pseudogene. This CDR3 is 17 amino acids long. For the CDR3, the DNA is TGTGCCAGCAGCAAAGACAGGGTAAGGAGAATGAACACTGAAGCTTTCTTT. Protein sequence: CASSKDRVRRMNTEAFF.

The chain recombines TRBV5-1 with TRBJ2-7; weak D call: TRBD2 (6 bases). The CDR3 has 16 amino acids. Trimming stripped 4 bases from V and 0 bases from J, with 17 bases between. Germline V lookup: CDR1 SGHRS, CDR2 YFSETQ. As DNA, the CDR3 is TGCGCCAGCAGCCCGGACGGGAGCCCCAGCTCCTACGAGCAGTACTTC. Translated, it gives CASSPDGSPSSYEQYF.